The subject of this entry is one TCR beta chain. Its specific antigen is unknown. Within one base of it there is no much larger clone, and no base qualities were kept. The immunoSEQ Assay, a bias-controlled multiplex PCR, was used to amplify TCRbeta CDR3 regions from genomic DNA. Per the original workflow: The number of nucleated cells in each sample was estimated by amplification of reference gene primers within the assay. To quantify the absolute abundance of each unique TCRbeta CDR3 rearrangement, sequence reads were collapsed and filtered. For each sample, productive Simpson clonality was calculated by taking the square root of Simpson's diversity index across productive rearrangements. As stored in TCRdb, this immuneACCESS dataset retains in-frame rearrangements with V and J assigned. A fraction of the clones does not appear; measured against another copy, unresolved V genes explain less than half of the discrepancy, and the remainder lacks a known reason. That table is the source of V, J and clone size, and D and trimming were worked out from the DNA. The table for this sample lists around 250,000 clones; around 83% of them were counted only once. Approximately 6% of the sample is taken by the ten largest.

The source of the sample is a study of blood T cell repertoires in COVID-19 (dated by TCRdb to between 2020 and 2021). Notes on the research overall: The collaborator samples originated in the United States, Italy and Spain and spanned the acute and convalescent phases of COVID-19. Where available, HLA class I and class II types were taken from metadata supplied by the sample provider and were not determined by assay-based typing. Subjects who had been exposed to COVID-19, were actively infected with it, or had recovered from it provided the deeply sampled blood TCRbeta repertoires that made up the dataset. The samples were drawn from two sources: the first 160 participants of the ongoing ImmuneRACE study, and 1,254 subjects contributed by 6 global collaborators. The material from the prospective study consisted of cDNA or gDNA derived from T cells, B-cell-depleted T cells, or PBMCs. Nearly every sample came with metadata listing a de-identified subject ID, COVID-19 status, age in years and sex. The repertoires were released in a freely available public database meant as a resource for research on the immune response to SARS-CoV-2.

Points the paper makes about the study in general: The quantity of clinical and demographic metadata differed by source and by participant and was supplied without curation.

Collaborating institutions collected whole blood in K2EDTA tubes following their own protocols. For TCRbeta analysis, collaborator samples were shipped as frozen whole blood, as isolated PBMCs, or as DNA extracted from either sample type. Unmatched junction bases come to 7, with V trimmed by 0 bases and J by 12 bases. CDR1 and CDR2, per the germline V gene, are SGHTA and FQGNSA. Spanning cysteine to phenylalanine, the CDR3 consists of 15 amino acids. This entry keeps only the CDR3 DNA: 45 bases, framed from base 1. This TCR derives from an elderly man with acute or convalescent COVID-19. What was sequenced was peripheral blood. The rearrangement combines TRBV7-2 with TRBJ2-1, and 11 junctional nucleotides match TRBD2. Here is the DNA: TGTGCCAGCAGCTTAGCTAGCGGGGGGGCAGGTGGGCAGTTCTTC. It translates to CASSLASGGAGGQFF.